This T cell receptor beta chain was profiled in a study of cytomegalovirus exposure and HLA in healthy donors. The PCR contained 60 Vbeta and 13 Jbeta primers. TCRdb's copy holds only in-frame clones and misses some; the assay was immunoSEQ multiplex PCR. The sample lists 150,000 to 180,000 clones, around 82% occurring once. The CDR3 extends over 17 amino acids. Germline lookup yields CDR1 SGHDN and CDR2 FVKESK. The J segment lost 3 bases and the V segment lost 4 bases, leaving 12 bases of the junction unmatched. This clonotype originated in a woman in her thirties or forties in good health and CMV-seropositive. The sample comprised PBMCs. This chain uses TRBV14 with TRBJ2-7; 10 bases match TRBD2. CDR3 amino acids: CASSLLPASGRNYEQYF. DNA of the CDR3: TGTGCCAGCAGCCTCCTACCCGCTAGCGGGAGAAACTACGAGCAGTACTTC. Based on the CDR3 plus reference TRBV14 and TRBJ2-7, the full variable domain is EAGVTQFPSHSVIEKGQTVTLRCDPISGHDNLYWYRRVMGKEIKFLLHFVKESKQDESGMPNNRFLAERTGGTYSTLKVQPAELEDSGVYFCASSLLPASGRNYEQYFGPGTRLTVT.